These 3 T cell receptor beta chains were all obtained from the same sample, sequenced in a study of beta chain features in type 1 diabetes. Findings and limits, study-wide: In every one of the four CD4+ subsets, TCRB CDR3s were moderately but significantly shorter in Type 1 diabetes patients.

Antigen specificity for these receptors is unknown. All of the isolated RNA was reverse transcribed, so expressed TCRB transcripts were sequenced. Using immunoSEQ multiplex PCR, the repertoire was profiled, and TCRdb retains in-frame clones only, with some absent. The profile shows more than 550,000 clones, about an eighth of them singletons. The sample taken for sequencing was naive CD4+ T cells from blood. These receptors originate from a man aged 18 to 29 with type 1 diabetes.

The chain carries TRBV7-2 and TRBJ2-3; 9 positions agree with TRBD2. With 7 bases clipped from V and 4 bases from J, the junction kept 21 bases outside the gene matches. Germline loops: CDR1 SGHTA, CDR2 FQGNSA. The CDR3 length is 19 residues. The CDR3 is CASTHDPYRGRAVADTQYF. CDR3 coding DNA: TGTGCCAGCACGCACGATCCATATCGCGGGAGGGCAGTCGCAGATACGCAGTATTTT.

The chain recombines TRBV30 with TRBJ1-2; D remains ambiguous. The CDR3 contains 13 residues. CDR1 and CDR2 from the germline V gene are GTSNPN and SVGIG (reference sequence). The ends were cut back, 0 bases at V and 8 bases at J, with 13 bases in the middle. CDR3 region: CAWSVGPPGGYTF. In DNA, the CDR3 is TGTGCCTGGAGTGTCGGCCCTCCGGGCGGCTACACCTTC.

The chain is built from TRBV4-1 and TRBJ1-5, with 7 bases lining up with TRBD1. Germline V gives CDR1 MGHRA, CDR2 YSYEKL. V shed 1 base and J 3 bases; nucleotides not matched to a gene: 3. The CDR3 length is 15 residues. CDR3 protein: CASSQGRGNNQPQHF. CDR3 nucleotide sequence: TGCGCCAGCAGCCAAGGCAGGGGGAACAATCAGCCCCAGCATTTT.